Listed below are T cell receptor beta chains from one sample, sequenced in a study of OX40 agonist ivuxolimab in advanced cancers. Some clones are missing from TCRdb's copy, which holds only in-frame ones; the method was immunoSEQ multiplex PCR. The sample shows fewer than 18,000 clones, 70% to 75% of them seen only once. Material: CD4+ or CD8+ T cells sorted from blood, obtained in a trial of the OX40 agonist ivuxolimab. These receptors all stem from an adult with an advanced solid tumor such as melanoma, head and neck, liver or kidney cancer. The CDR3 runs from the conserved cysteine through the conserved F or W. D genes are given only for firm matches. Only part of the rows carry a size: once, few, many, or a class if the clone is expanded.

>few|TRBV27|TRBJ1-1|-
TGTGCCAGCAGTCCCCTAACGGGGAACACTGAAGCTTTCTTT
CASSPLTGNTEAFF
>-|TRBV30|TRBJ2-1|TRBD2
TGTGCCGAGAAGTCTAGCGGTTACAATGAGCAGTTCTTC
CAEKSSGYNEQFF
>few|TRBV21-1|TRBJ1-4|-
TGTGCCAGCAGCAAAGATGACAGTATGAATGAAAAACTGTTTTTT
CASSKDDSMNEKLFF
>-|TRBV28|TRBJ1-5|TRBD1
TGTGCCAGCAGTCAACAGGGGGCGAGGCAGCCCCAGCATTTT
CASSQQGARQPQHF
>-|TRBV27|TRBJ2-5|-
TGTGCCACCAGGGGAATCCAAGAGACCCAGTACTTC
CATRGIQETQYF
>few|TRBV7-9|TRBJ1-2|-
TGTGCCAGCAGCTCCACCGGGACGGATAACTATGGCTACACCTTC
CASSSTGTDNYGYTF
>-|TRBV2|TRBJ2-5|-
TGTGCCAGCAAACCCCGGGAGAACCAAGAGACCCAGTACTTC
CASKPRENQETQYF
>-|TRBV20-1|TRBJ2-1|TRBD2
TGCAGTGCTAGGACTAGCGGGAGCACCCTCTTC
CSARTSGSTLF
>few|TRBV7-9|TRBJ1-2|-
TGTGCCAGCAGCTTGGTACAGTACTATGGCTACACCTTC
CASSLVQYYGYTF
>-|TRBV5-6|TRBJ2-1|TRBD2
TGTGCCAGCAGCTTGGCCGCACTAGCGGGAAGGGAGCAGTTCTTC
CASSLAALAGREQFF
>-|TRBV30|TRBJ1-1|-
TGTGCCAGCATACAGGGAGTTGAAGCTTTCTTT
CASIQGVEAFF
>-|TRBV4-1|TRBJ2-6|TRBD2
TGCGCCAGCAGCCCAAGGTCTAGCGGGAGTACCTTTGGGGCCAACGTCCTGACTTTC
CASSPRSSGSTFGANVLTF
>-|TRBV7-8|TRBJ2-3|TRBD2
TGTGCCAGCCATAAGTCGGGGGGTAGGTTAGATACGCAGTATTTT
CASHKSGGRLDTQYF
>large|TRBV9|TRBJ2-7|TRBD2
TGTGCCAGCAGCGTAGCGGCTAGCGGGAGTTACGAGCAGTACTTC
CASSVAASGSYEQYF
>-|TRBV12-5|TRBJ2-1|-
TGTGCTAGTGGTTTTCGGGATGAGCAGTTCTTC
CASGFRDEQFF
>-|TRBV6-1|TRBJ2-7|TRBD1
TGTGCCAGCTTAGGGACAGGGCCCGAGCAGTACTTC
CASLGTGPEQYF
>-|TRBV10-2|TRBJ2-1|TRBD2
TGCGCCAGCAGTGATAGCGGGAGCTACAATGAGCAGTTCTTC
CASSDSGSYNEQFF
>-|TRBV2|TRBJ2-1|-
TGTGCCAGCAAATACAATGAGCAGTTCTTC
CASKYNEQFF
>-|TRBV11-2|TRBJ1-4|-
TGTGCCAGCAGCTTACAGGGTCGTAGGACTAATGAAAAACTGTTTTTT
CASSLQGRRTNEKLFF
>-|TRBV9|TRBJ1-2|-
TGTGCCAGCAGCCCGACCGCGACGGGGAACTATGGCTACACCTTC
CASSPTATGNYGYTF
>-|TRBV19|TRBJ1-1|TRBD1
TGTGCCAGTAGTACAGGGGGACGAACTGAAGCTTTCTTT
CASSTGGRTEAFF
>-|TRBV4-2|TRBJ2-7|-
TGTGCCAGCAGCACGGCGGGCGGCTACGAGCAGTACTTC
CASSTAGGYEQYF
>-|TRBV2|TRBJ1-1|-
TGTGCCAGCAGACAGTATGAAGCTTTCTTT
CASRQYEAFF
>-|TRBV10-3|TRBJ2-7|TRBD2
TGTGCCATCAGTGAGTCGGGTAGCGGGGGGGACTACGAGCAGTACTTC
CAISESGSGGDYEQYF
>-|TRBV7-9|TRBJ2-7|-
TGTGCCAGCAGCGCCGGTGGGGGCTACGAGCAGTACTTC
CASSAGGGYEQYF
>-|TRBV7-9|TRBJ2-1|-
TGTGCCAGCAGCTTAGGTAGTAGCGTGAACTACAATGAGCAGTTCTTC
CASSLGSSVNYNEQFF
>-|TRBV7-9|TRBJ2-5|TRBD2
TGTGCCAGCAGCTTAGTCGGCGGGGGAGAGACCCAGTACTTC
CASSLVGGGETQYF
>-|TRBV5-1|TRBJ2-7|-
TGCGCCAACAGCCCACACGACCACGAGCAGTACTTC
CANSPHDHEQYF
>-|TRBV29-1|TRBJ2-5|-
TGCAGCGTTGAATCCGTAGGAGAGACCCAGTACTTC
CSVESVGETQYF
>-|TRBV7-2|TRBJ2-7|-
TGTGCCAGCAGCCTCACTACCTCCTCCCACGAGCAGTACTTC
CASSLTTSSHEQYF
>-|TRBV11-2|TRBJ2-1|-
TGTGCCAGCAGCCCATACAGGGGACTCCACAATGAGCAGTTCTTC
CASSPYRGLHNEQFF
>-|TRBV6-1|TRBJ2-7|TRBD1
TGTGCCAGCAGTTCGGGACAGGGGTGGGACGAGCAGTACTTC
CASSSGQGWDEQYF
>-|TRBV5-6|TRBJ1-1|-
TGTGCCAGCAGCTTGGACTTGGTGGGCACTGAAGCTTTCTTT
CASSLDLVGTEAFF
>-|TRBV7-6|TRBJ2-2|-
TGTGCCAGCAGCCCCCACCAGGCAGGGGCGGGGACCGGGGAGCTGTTTTTT
CASSPHQAGAGTGELFF
>-|TRBV10-2|TRBJ2-7|-
TGCGCCAGCAGCGGTAGTAGCTACGAGCAGTACTTC
CASSGSSYEQYF
>-|TRBV5-1|TRBJ1-5|-
TGCGCCAGACCGGGACATCATAGCAATCAGCCCCAGCATTTT
CARPGHHSNQPQHF
>-|TRBV11-3|TRBJ2-5|TRBD1
TGTGCCAGCAGCCACAGGGGTGCGGAGACCCAGTACTTC
CASSHRGAETQYF
>few|TRBV18|TRBJ2-7|-
TGTGCCAGCTCACCACCGTCGTCTAGTTTTTACGAGCAGTACTTC
CASSPPSSSFYEQYF
>-|TRBV28|TRBJ2-1|-
TGTGCCAGCAGTTTATCAGGGTTGAGGTTCTTC
CASSLSGLRFF
>-|TRBV27|TRBJ2-1|-
TGTGCCAGCAGGGAAGTTGGGTCCTACAATGAGCAGTTCTTC
CASREVGSYNEQFF
>-|TRBV10-3|TRBJ2-7|TRBD1
TGTGCCATCAGTGGACTGGGACAGGGGTCCTACGAGCAGTACTTC
CAISGLGQGSYEQYF
>-|TRBV30|TRBJ2-3|TRBD2
TGTGCCTGGAGAAGGGGACTAACCACAGATACGCAGTATTTT
CAWRRGLTTDTQYF
>-|TRBV19|TRBJ2-7|-
TGTGCCAGTAGTATTACTAACCTGGGACTCGCCCGGGTCTACGAGCAGTACTTC
CASSITNLGLARVYEQYF
>once|TRBV28|TRBJ1-5|-
TGTGCCAGCAGTCCCCAGGGACTGCGCGGTAGAGCCCAGCATTTT
CASSPQGLRGRAQHF
>few|TRBV6-5|TRBJ2-1|TRBD2
TGTGCCAGCAGCCCTAGCGGGAGGGGAAACAATGAGCAGTTCTTC
CASSPSGRGNNEQFF
>-|TRBV2|TRBJ2-1|TRBD1
TGTGCCAGCAGAGAAACAGGGGGTTTGGGCTACAATGAGCAGTTCTTC
CASRETGGLGYNEQFF
>-|TRBV4-2|TRBJ1-5|-
TGTGCCAGCAGCCAAGATTTGGCAGGGCCTGGATTAGATCAGCCCCAGCATTTT
CASSQDLAGPGLDQPQHF
>-|TRBV28|TRBJ2-2|TRBD2
TGTGCCAGCAGTTTAGCTTTCGGGGGAGGGCCAATCGGGGAGCTGTTTTTT
CASSLAFGGGPIGELFF
>-|TRBV19|TRBJ2-7|-
TGTGCCAGTAGTTGGGGATGGCTGAGGGAGCAGTACTTC
CASSWGWLREQYF
>-|TRBV7-9|TRBJ2-7|-
TGTGCCAGCAGCTCCCAGGGCTACGAGCAGTACTTC
CASSSQGYEQYF
>-|TRBV27|TRBJ2-1|TRBD1
TGTGCCAGCAGTTTAGGAGGACAGGTCTATGGGGGCTCCTACAATGAGCAGTTCTTC
CASSLGGQVYGGSYNEQFF
>-|TRBV9|TRBJ1-2|-
TGTGCCAGCAGCGCCGGTGGCTATGGCTACACCTTC
CASSAGGYGYTF
>medium-sized|TRBV5-4|TRBJ1-1|TRBD1
TGTGCCAGCAGCTGGGACAGGACCCTGAACACTGAAGCTTTCTTT
CASSWDRTLNTEAFF
>-|TRBV7-9|TRBJ2-1|-
TGTGCCAGCAGCTTAGGGACGAGGCCCTCGTACAATGAGCAGTTCTTC
CASSLGTRPSYNEQFF
>medium-sized|TRBV10-2|TRBJ2-3|-
TGCGCCAGCAGTGAGTCCGGTGGAGCGGAGATCACAGATACGCAGTATTTT
CASSESGGAEITDTQYF
>medium-sized|TRBV20-1|TRBJ2-7|TRBD1
TGCAGTGCTAGAGCAGGGACAGAGAAAAACTTC
CSARAGTEKNF
>-|TRBV4-2|TRBJ1-1|-
TGTGCCAGCAGCCAAGGGTACATGAACACTGAAGCTTTCTTT
CASSQGYMNTEAFF